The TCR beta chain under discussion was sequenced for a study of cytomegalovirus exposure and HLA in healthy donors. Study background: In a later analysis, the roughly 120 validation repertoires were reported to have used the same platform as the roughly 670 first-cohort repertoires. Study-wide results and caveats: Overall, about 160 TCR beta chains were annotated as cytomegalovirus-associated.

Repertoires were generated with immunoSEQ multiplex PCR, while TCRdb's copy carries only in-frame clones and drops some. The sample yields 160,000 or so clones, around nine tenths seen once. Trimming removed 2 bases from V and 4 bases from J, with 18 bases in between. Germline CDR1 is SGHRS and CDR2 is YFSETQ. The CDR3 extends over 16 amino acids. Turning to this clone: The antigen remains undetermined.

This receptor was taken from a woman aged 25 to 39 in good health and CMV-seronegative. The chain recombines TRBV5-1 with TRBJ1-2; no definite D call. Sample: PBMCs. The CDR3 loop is CASSLSPNRARYGYTF. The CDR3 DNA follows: TGCGCCAGCAGCTTATCACCTAATAGAGCCCGCTATGGCTACACCTTC.